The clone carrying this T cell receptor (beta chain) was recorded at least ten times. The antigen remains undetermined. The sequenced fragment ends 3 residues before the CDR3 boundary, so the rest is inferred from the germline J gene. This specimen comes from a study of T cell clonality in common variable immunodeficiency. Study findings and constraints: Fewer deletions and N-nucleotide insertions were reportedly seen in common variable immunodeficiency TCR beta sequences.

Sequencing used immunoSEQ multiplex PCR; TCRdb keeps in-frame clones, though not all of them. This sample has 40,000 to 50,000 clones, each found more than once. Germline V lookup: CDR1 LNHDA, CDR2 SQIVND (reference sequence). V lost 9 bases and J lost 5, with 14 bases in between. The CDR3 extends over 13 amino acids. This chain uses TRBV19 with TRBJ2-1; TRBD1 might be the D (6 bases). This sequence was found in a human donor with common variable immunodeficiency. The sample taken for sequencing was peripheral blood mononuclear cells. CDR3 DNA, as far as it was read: TGTGCCAGCCGCGAGACAGGAAACAATGAG. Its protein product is CASRETGNNE. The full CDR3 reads CASRETGNNEQFF.